These 13 T cell receptor beta chains share one sample of origin, sequenced in a study of beta chain features in type 1 diabetes. What was sequenced were expressed TCRB transcripts, since all of the isolated RNA had been reverse transcribed. The protocol was immunoSEQ multiplex PCR, while the TCRdb copy is restricted to in-frame clones and leaves out a portion. The sample has 310,000 or so clones; 8% are singletons. The material sequenced was central memory CD4+ T cells from blood. Source of these receptors: a woman younger than 30 in good health.

The rearrangement uses TRBV4-3 and TRBJ2-1; TRBD2 aligns across 8 bases. Germline V gene lookup returns CDR1 LGHNA and CDR2 YSLEER. V lost 0 bases, J lost 4 bases, and 8 bases stayed unmatched. The CDR3 spans 17 residues. The CDR3 bases are TGCGCCAGCAGCCAAGATATGGGGGCGGGGGGTTACAATGAGCAGTTCTTC. Its protein is CASSQDMGAGGYNEQFF.

V is TRBV7-8 and J is TRBJ2-7; D not certain. In germline, CDR1 is SGHVS, CDR2 FQNEAQ. The CDR3 covers 12 residues. Trimming removed 2 bases at V and 4 bases at J, with 6 bases between. The CDR3 nucleotides are TGTGCCAGCAGCTTAACCCTTTACGAGCAGTACTTC. This translates into CASSLTLYEQYF.

The rearrangement joins TRBV7-9 to TRBJ2-4, with D possibly TRBD1 on 5 matching bases. The germline CDR1 and CDR2 sequences are SEHNR and FQNEAQ (reference sequence). The CDR3 has 18 amino acids. V lost 5 bases and J 0 bases, leaving 20 bases between the germline ends. This CDR3 reads CASSRVEQGRIAKNIQYF. In DNA form, the CDR3 reads TGTGCCAGCAGCCGGGTCGAGCAGGGCCGGATAGCCAAAAACATTCAGTACTTC.

V usage is TRBV5-1 and J usage is TRBJ2-7; TRBD1 matches at 8 bases. The ends lost 4 bases at V and 6 bases at J; junction bases unmatched: 6. This CDR3 comprises 13 residues. The germline CDR1 and CDR2 sequences are SGHRS and YFSETQ. The CDR3 spells CASSGQGAGEQYF. The CDR3 DNA reads as TGCGCCAGCAGCGGCCAGGGGGCGGGCGAGCAGTACTTC.

This clone has only a few counts. The V and J genes are TRBV7-2 and TRBJ2-1; tentatively, D is TRBD1 (5 bases). This CDR3 region has 15 residues. V gave up 5 bases and J gave up 4 bases, with 15 bases separating them. Germline V gene lookup returns CDR1 SGHTA and CDR2 FQGNSA. CDR3 sequence (DNA): TGTGCCAGCAGCACAGGTCCGTCCCGTTACAATGAGCAGTTCTTC. It is translated as CASSTGPSRYNEQFF.

This clone was seen more than once but under ten times. V and J are TRBV29-1 and TRBJ1-1; no definite D call. The CDR3 spans 13 residues. The germline gives CDR1 SQVTM, CDR2 ANQGSEA. Trimming took off 4 bases at V and 6 bases at J, with 15 bases between the two ends. The CDR3 sequence: CSVVEWEDAEAFF. CDR3 DNA: TGCAGCGTTGTAGAATGGGAAGACGCTGAAGCTTTCTTT.

This clone was detected a few times. The chain couples TRBV5-1 to TRBJ2-6; either TRBD1 or TRBD2 may supply D (5 bases each). The V end lost 7 bases, the J end lost 4 bases, and 18 bases lay between the germline ends. The germline CDR1 and CDR2 sequences are SGHRS and YFSETQ. This CDR3 is built from 16 residues. The CDR3 region has the DNA TGCGCCAGCCACCGGGACGGATATTTCGGGGCCAACGTCCTGACTTTC. It codes for CASHRDGYFGANVLTF.

This clone was detected only a few times. The rearrangement uses TRBV4-3 and TRBJ2-7; D not resolved. Germline CDR1 LGHNA, CDR2 YSLEER. The V end was cut by 4 bases, the J end by 3 bases, with 16 bases between. The CDR3 sequence is 15 residues long. The CDR3 region is CASSPDWGQYYEQYF. The CDR3 nucleotides are TGCGCCAGCAGCCCAGACTGGGGTCAGTACTACGAGCAGTACTTC.

The V and J genes are TRBV6-5 and TRBJ2-3, with 7 bases that match TRBD2. Trimming at V came to 6 bases and at J to 1 base, leaving 4 bases not matched to a gene. This CDR3 is 14 amino acids long. The germline V gene encodes CDR1 MNHEY and CDR2 SVGAGI. In DNA, the CDR3 is TGTGCCAGCAGGATTACTAGCGGCACAGATACGCAGTATTTT. Translated, it gives CASRITSGTDTQYF.

Concerning this clone: A far larger clone is one nucleotide away, so this likely arose from a read error. The V gene is TRBV7-9, the J gene TRBJ2-7; 8 bases match TRBD1. J was trimmed by 2 bases and V by 5 bases; bases with no gene match: 2. The CDR3 is 13 amino acids. The V gene's germline CDR1 is SEHNR and CDR2 FQNEAQ (reference sequence). This chain's CDR3 is CASSTGGPYEQYF. CDR3 sequence (DNA): TGTGCCAGCAGCACAGGGGGACCCTACGAGCAGTACTTC.

This clone was recorded a few times. The V and J genes are TRBV7-9 and TRBJ2-7, with a weak D call TRBD1 (5 bases). The CDR3 is 14 residues long. The V end lost 2 bases, the J end lost 5 bases, and 13 bases lay between the germline ends. Germline V CDR1 and CDR2: SEHNR, FQNEAQ (reference sequence). CDR3: CASSLTPGINEQYF. CDR3 DNA: TGTGCCAGCAGCTTAACCCCAGGGATCAACGAGCAGTACTTC.

The chain carries TRBV25-1 and TRBJ2-1, with TRBD1 identical over 10 bases. CDR3 length: 17 amino acids. Germline V gives CDR1 MGHDK, CDR2 SYGVNS. Trimming removed 1 base from V and 6 bases from J; junction bases left unmatched: 9. Here the CDR3 DNA reads TGTGCCAGCAGTGAATGGGGAGGGACAGGGGCACTCAATGAGCAGTTCTTC. Encoded protein: CASSEWGGTGALNEQFF.

For this clone: Other DNA sequences within the sample encode an identical CDR3. This rearrangement joins TRBV4-2 to TRBJ2-7; 9 bases are a match to TRBD1. Germline values: CDR1 LGHNA, CDR2 YNFKEQ. Trimming cost V 3 bases and J 5 bases; bases outside gene matches: 8. The length of the CDR3 is 15 residues. CDR3 residues: CASSQRQGGRDEQYF. CDR3 DNA: TGTGCCAGCAGCCAGAGACAGGGGGGGCGGGACGAGCAGTACTTC.